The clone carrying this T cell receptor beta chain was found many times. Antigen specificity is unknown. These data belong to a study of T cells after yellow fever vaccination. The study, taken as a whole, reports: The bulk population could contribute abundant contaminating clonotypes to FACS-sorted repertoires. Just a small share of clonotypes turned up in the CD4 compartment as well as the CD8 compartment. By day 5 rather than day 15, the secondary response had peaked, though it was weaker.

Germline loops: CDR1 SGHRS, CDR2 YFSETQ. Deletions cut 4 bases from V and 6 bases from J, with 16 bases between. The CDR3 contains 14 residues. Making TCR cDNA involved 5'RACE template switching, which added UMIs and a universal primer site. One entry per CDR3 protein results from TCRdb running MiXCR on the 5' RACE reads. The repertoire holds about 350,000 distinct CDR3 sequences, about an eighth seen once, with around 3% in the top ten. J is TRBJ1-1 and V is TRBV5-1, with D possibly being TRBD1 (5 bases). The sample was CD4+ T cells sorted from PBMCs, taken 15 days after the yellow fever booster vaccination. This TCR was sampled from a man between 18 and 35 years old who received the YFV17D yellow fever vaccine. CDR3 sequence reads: CASSVQVFNAEAFF. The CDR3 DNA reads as TGCGCCAGCAGCGTACAGGTATTCAACGCTGAAGCTTTCTTT.